The clone carrying this T cell receptor beta chain has a single count. This entry comes from a study of Ad26.COV2.S vaccination and SARS-CoV-2 variants. Treatment defined: 15 to 20 received Ad26.COV2.S at low or high dose, single or two shots; a few received placebo; per-sample allocation not given. Vaccine and placebo recipients were sampled on day 63 after the first injection. V was cut by 5 bases and J by 1 base, with 15 bases left in between. This CDR3 has 16 amino acids. Looked up from germline, CDR1 is SGHNT and CDR2 is YENEEA. Sequencing was performed with immunoSEQ multiplex PCR; in TCRdb, only in-frame clones are kept and a portion is missing. The sample includes about 390,000 clones, roughly nine tenths of them seen just once.

This clonotype was obtained from a person aged 18 to 59 who received the Ad26.COV2.S COVID-19 vaccine or a placebo. The material sequenced was peripheral blood, taken in a trial of Ad26.COV2.S vaccine versus placebo. This chain links TRBV11-3 with TRBJ1-3; D gene uncertain. The CDR3, as DNA: TGTGCCAGCAGCCCCTCGGACGGAAGATCTGGAAACACCATATATTTT. Its translation is CASSPSDGRSGNTIYF.